Presented here are 26 T cell receptor beta chains from one specimen sequenced in a study of blood T cell repertoires in COVID-19. This table comes from immunoSEQ multiplex PCR, and its TCRdb copy is limited to in-frame clones, with some not included. In the table there are about 77,000 clones, about 87% of which are singletons. Sequences were obtained from peripheral blood. The source of these receptors is a woman of 80 years or more with acute or convalescent COVID-19.

This sequence joins TRBV5-1 and TRBJ2-5, with a tentative D call TRBD1 (5 bases). This CDR3 contains 13 residues. Trimming shortened V by 6 bases and J by 7 bases, and 16 bases separated the two germline ends. Per germline, CDR1 SGHRS and CDR2 YFSETQ. CDR3 DNA: TGCGCCAGCATAGGGCCAGGGCCGGGGACCCAGTACTTC. Its translation is CASIGPGPGTQYF.

This clone was counted a single time. The rearrangement links TRBV6-5 to TRBJ2-3, with TRBD1 identical over 11 bases. Trimming at V came to 7 bases and at J to 6 bases, leaving 6 bases not matched to a gene. Germline loops: CDR1 MNHEY, CDR2 SVGAGI. This CDR3 is built from 14 residues. In DNA form, the CDR3 reads TGTGCCAGCACCTTGGACAGGGGGCGTGATACGCAGTATTTT. Protein product: CASTLDRGRDTQYF.

This chain links TRBV5-6 with TRBJ1-2; TRBD1 is a possible D gene (5 bases). V shed 4 bases and J shed 4 bases, with 14 bases lying between them. The CDR3 spans 14 residues. The germline V gene has CDR1 SGHDT and CDR2 YYEEEE. CDR3: CASSGTGGFYGYTF. Written as DNA, the CDR3 is TGTGCCAGCAGCGGGACGGGGGGTTTCTATGGCTACACCTTC.

CDR3 residues: CASSPTPGQGSLGELFF. The CDR3 DNA reads TGTGCCAGCAGCCCTACACCCGGTCAGGGCTCCTTGGGGGAGCTGTTTTTT. This sequence joins TRBV5-6 and TRBJ2-2; tentatively, D is TRBD1 (5 bases). This CDR3 is built from 17 residues. The V end lost 4 bases, the J end lost 8 bases, and 24 bases lay between the germline ends. In germline, CDR1 is SGHDT, CDR2 YYEEEE.

This clone was detected once. This chain links TRBV11-3 with TRBJ1-5; D possibly corresponds to TRBD1 (6 bases). The CDR3 has 16 amino acids. V shed 1 base and J shed 5 bases, with 15 bases lying between them. Looked up from germline, CDR1 is SGHNT and CDR2 is YENEEA. CDR3 residues: CASSLVVRGIDQPQHF. The CDR3 DNA is TGTGCCAGCAGCTTAGTTGTCAGGGGTATCGATCAGCCCCAGCATTTT.

The chain has TRBV28 and TRBJ1-5, with D perhaps matching TRBD1 (5 bases). From germline, CDR1 is MDHEN and CDR2 SYDVKM. The CDR3 totals 13 residues. With 3 bases removed from V and 6 bases from J, the gap between germline ends came to 9 bases. CDR3 DNA: TGTGCCAGCAGTTTGTGGGGGGGTCAGCCCCAGCATTTT. It translates to CASSLWGGQPQHF. The full variable domain, its missing parts supplied by reference TRBV28 and TRBJ1-5, is DVKVTQSSRYLVKRTGEKVFLECVQDMDHENMFWYRQDPGLGLRLIYFSYDVKMKEKGDIPEGYSVSREKKERFSLILESASTNQTSMYLCASSLWGGQPQHFGDGTRLSIL.

The V gene is TRBV10-3, the J gene TRBJ2-1; D is possibly TRBD2 (6 bases). The germline gives CDR1 ENHRY, CDR2 SYGVKD. This CDR3 has 16 amino acids. Trimming took off 1 base at V and 6 bases at J, with 16 bases between the two ends. The chain's CDR3 is CAISEWVSGRFNEQFF. In nucleotides, the CDR3 is TGTGCCATCAGTGAGTGGGTTAGCGGACGATTCAATGAGCAGTTCTTC.

This chain uses TRBV4-3 with TRBJ2-3, with D tentatively TRBD1 (5 bases). This CDR3 comprises 16 residues. Trimming pared 0 bases from V and 2 bases from J, leaving 12 bases between. The germline CDR1 and CDR2 sequences are LGHNA and YSLEER. CDR3 DNA: TGCGCCAGCAGCCAAGATCTGGCAGGGAACACAGATACGCAGTATTTT. As protein: CASSQDLAGNTDTQYF.

CDR3 amino acids: CASSDVAGLFSNQPQHF. DNA of the CDR3: TGTGCCAGCTCCGACGTCGCAGGCCTCTTTAGCAATCAGCCCCAGCATTTT. The chain has TRBV18 and TRBJ1-5; D gene unclear. V lost 6 bases to trimming and J lost 0 bases, with 18 bases between them. CDR1 and CDR2 from the germline V gene are KGHSH and LQKENI. The CDR3 extends over 17 amino acids.

The chain is built from TRBV10-3 and TRBJ1-2; 10 nucleotides match TRBD1. The CDR3 is made up of 13 amino acids. From germline, CDR1 is ENHRY and CDR2 SYGVKD. V lost 10 bases, J lost 4 bases, and 6 bases stayed unmatched. CDR3: CATTGGDSYGYTF. For the CDR3, the DNA is TGTGCCACGACAGGGGGCGATAGCTATGGCTACACCTTC.

The chain joins TRBV14 to TRBJ2-7; 9 nucleotides line up with TRBD1. The CDR3 runs 16 residues. V was pared by 4 bases and J by 5 bases, with 12 bases of the junction left unmatched. The germline V gene has CDR1 SGHDN and CDR2 FVKESK. CDR3 in DNA: TGTGCCAGCAGCCGGGACGTGACAGGGGGGAGAGACGAGCAGTACTTC. Translating gives CASSRDVTGGRDEQYF. Filled out from reference TRBV14 and TRBJ2-7, the complete variable domain reads EAGVTQFPSHSVIEKGQTVTLRCDPISGHDNLYWYRRVMGKEIKFLLHFVKESKQDESGMPNNRFLAERTGGTYSTLKVQPAELEDSGVYFCASSRDVTGGRDEQYFGPGTRLTVT.

V is TRBV7-6 and J is TRBJ2-2; perhaps TRBD2 as D (7 bases). Germline values: CDR1 SGHVS, CDR2 FNYEAQ. The CDR3 runs to 15 residues. V was shortened by 4 bases and J by 6 bases, with 15 bases between the two germline ends. CDR3 nucleotide sequence: TGTGCCAGCAGCTCTGTCCAGGGGAGGGCCGGGGAGCTGTTTTTT. Protein sequence: CASSSVQGRAGELFF.

The V call is TRBV19, the J call TRBJ2-5, with D possibly TRBD1 on 6 matching bases. Per germline, CDR1 LNHDA and CDR2 SQIVND (reference sequence). The V gene lost 3 bases and the J gene lost 0 bases, with 20 bases spanning the gap. There are 18 residues in the CDR3. The CDR3 region is CASSIRGFRRNDQETQYF. The DNA of the CDR3 is TGTGCCAGTAGTATTAGGGGGTTCCGGAGAAATGACCAAGAGACCCAGTACTTC.

The chain is built from TRBV4-3 and TRBJ1-5; 11 nucleotides agree with TRBD1. V lost 3 bases, J lost 5 bases, and 3 bases stayed unmatched. The germline V gene has CDR1 LGHNA and CDR2 YSLEER. The CDR3 covers 15 residues. DNA of the CDR3: TGCGCCAGCAGCCAGGACAGGGGGCCTCATCAGCCCCAGCATTTT. Translation: CASSQDRGPHQPQHF.

The chain couples TRBV5-4 to TRBJ2-2, with 9 bases identical to TRBD2. The CDR3 contains 16 residues. Germline V gene sequence: CDR1 SGHNT, CDR2 YYREEE (reference sequence). J lost 4 bases, V lost 4 bases, and 8 bases had no gene match. The DNA for the CDR3 is TGTGCCAGCAGCACGAGCGGGGGGTCCTTCACCGGGGAGCTGTTTTTT. Translated: CASSTSGGSFTGELFF.

The V call is TRBV30, the J call TRBJ1-4, with 8 bases that match TRBD1. From germline, CDR1 is GTSNPN and CDR2 SVGIG (reference sequence). The CDR3 is 12 amino acids. V was clipped by 7 bases and J by 8 bases; unmatched bases: 6. CDR3 residues: CALLDRVEKLFF. CDR3 in DNA: TGTGCCTTACTGGACAGGGTCGAAAAACTGTTTTTT.

The chain is built from TRBV13 and TRBJ1-1; 8 bases agree with TRBD1. Losses at the gene ends were 0 bases for V and 7 bases for J; bases not matched to a gene: 7. Germline values: CDR1 PRHDT, CDR2 FYEKMQ (reference sequence). The CDR3 covers 15 residues. CDR3 DNA sequence: TGTGCCAGCAGCTTAGGGATCAGGGGGCAAGGTGAAGCTTTCTTT. It yields the protein CASSLGIRGQGEAFF. The entire variable domain, with the rest obtained from reference TRBV13 and TRBJ1-1, is as follows: AAGVIQSPRHLIKEKRETATLKCYPIPRHDTVYWYQQGPGQDPQFLISFYEKMQSDKGSIPDRFSAQQFSDYHSELNMSSLELGDSALYFCASSLGIRGQGEAFFGQGTRLTVV.

This chain joins TRBV5-1 and TRBJ1-6; a weak D match, TRBD1 (5 bases). CDR3 size: 15 residues. Germline V gene sequence: CDR1 SGHRS, CDR2 YFSETQ. Deletions cut 5 bases from V and 5 bases from J, with 14 bases between. The CDR3 here is CASRRGVPNNSPLHF. The CDR3 nucleotides read TGCGCCAGCAGGCGGGGGGTACCGAATAATTCACCCCTCCACTTT.

The chain uses TRBV10-3 and TRBJ2-1, with D maybe TRBD2 (7 bases). The CDR3 has 15 residues. V lost 10 bases, J lost 2 bases, and 18 bases lay in between. Germline CDR1 reads ENHRY; CDR2 reads SYGVKD. CDR3 residues: CATYQQGGTYNEQFF. In DNA form, the CDR3 reads TGTGCCACTTACCAACAGGGAGGGACCTACAATGAGCAGTTCTTC.

The chain uses TRBV2 and TRBJ2-3; tentative D call: TRBD2 (5 bases). The V end lost 9 bases, the J end lost 0 bases, and 13 bases lay between the germline ends. Germline loops: CDR1 SNHLY, CDR2 FYNNEI. This CDR3 has 14 residues. CDR3 in amino acids: CASARVISTDTQYF. Written as DNA, the CDR3 is TGTGCCAGTGCGCGGGTTATTAGCACAGATACGCAGTATTTT.

V is TRBV5-1 and J is TRBJ2-3; 11 bases agree with TRBD2. Germline V gives CDR1 SGHRS, CDR2 YFSETQ. Unmatched junction bases numbered 15, after V lost 4 bases and J lost 8 bases. This CDR3 has 17 amino acids. The CDR3 nucleotides are TGCGCCAGCAGCACCGGGACTAGCGGACGAACCTTTGGTACGCAGTATTTT. As protein: CASSTGTSGRTFGTQYF.

The gene calls are TRBV19 and TRBJ1-2; D is perhaps TRBD1 (5 bases). CDR1 and CDR2 from the germline V gene are LNHDA and SQIVND (reference sequence). The germline V and J ends were trimmed by 2 bases and 9 bases, with 13 bases remaining between them. The CDR3 runs to 13 residues. CDR3 nucleotides: TGTGCCAGTAGTATAAGGCCCGGGGGGAGCTACACCTTC. This codes for CASSIRPGGSYTF.

The rearrangement joins TRBV7-9 to TRBJ2-7, with D maybe TRBD2 (7 bases). Trimming cost V 5 bases and J 1 base, with 12 bases left between them. The germline gives CDR1 SEHNR, CDR2 FQNEAQ (reference sequence). This CDR3 comprises 14 residues. CDR3 residues: CASSARGGSYEQYF. CDR3 bases: TGTGCCAGCAGCGCAAGGGGGGGTTCCTACGAGCAGTACTTC.

The V gene is TRBV28, the J gene TRBJ1-6; 7 positions agree with TRBD1. J gave up 7 bases and V 5 bases, and 11 bases lay outside the gene matches. This CDR3 comprises 16 residues. The germline V gene encodes CDR1 MDHEN and CDR2 SYDVKM. CDR3 sequence reads: CASSSDRQGWNSPLHF. CDR3 nucleotide sequence: TGTGCCAGCAGTAGTGATAGACAGGGATGGAATTCACCCCTCCACTTT.

The V and J genes are TRBV7-6 and TRBJ2-2, with 9 nucleotides matching TRBD2. CDR3 size: 16 residues. Germline V lookup: CDR1 SGHVS, CDR2 FNYEAQ. V lost 5 bases to trimming and J lost 4 bases; unmatched junction nucleotides: 8. CDR3 nucleotides: TGTGCCAGCAGCGTATCCGGGACTAGCATCACCGGGGAGCTGTTTTTT. This translates into CASSVSGTSITGELFF.

The J gene is TRBJ1-2, the V gene TRBV10-3, with TRBD1 identical over 10 bases. The J segment lost 8 bases and the V segment lost 4 bases, leaving 10 bases of the junction unmatched. The CDR3 has 15 residues. CDR1 ENHRY and CDR2 SYGVKD come from the germline V gene. The DNA of the CDR3 is TGTGCCATCAGTGCGTTGGACAGGGGGGCGGTAGGCTACACCTTC. It translates to CAISALDRGAVGYTF.